This T cell receptor (beta chain) was captured in a study of blood T cell repertoires in COVID-19. Profiled with immunoSEQ multiplex PCR; TCRdb holds only in-frame clones, not every one. The table shows about 190,000 clones, with roughly 90% occurring only once. The ends were cut back, 4 bases at V and 0 bases at J, with 14 bases in the middle. The CDR3 extends over 15 amino acids. The germline gives CDR1 SQVTM, CDR2 ANQGSEA. Sequenced material: peripheral blood. The origin of this receptor is a woman in her forties who had recovered from COVID-19. The chain employs TRBV29-1 and TRBJ2-3, with D perhaps matching TRBD2 (6 bases). CDR3 DNA sequence: TGCAGCGTTGCGGGAGCTTTACCTAGCACAGATACGCAGTATTTT. Translation: CSVAGALPSTDTQYF.